This entry is about one T cell receptor beta chain. Authors' processing steps: Quantification of nucleated cells was approximated via reference gene primer amplification. The assay was immunoSEQ multiplex PCR, and TCRdb's table has in-frame clones only and misses some. Clone size and V and J calls were adopted from that table, with D and trimming inferred from the DNA. The table records roughly 240,000 clones, approximately 82% of them present only once. This entry belongs to a study of blood T cell repertoires in COVID-19. Study summary: Sites in the United States, Italy and Spain provided acute and convalescent COVID-19 samples. From T cells, B-cell-depleted T cells, or PBMCs came the material, which was cDNA or gDNA.

Germline assignment: CDR1 SGHRS and CDR2 YFSETQ. The CDR3 is made up of 14 amino acids. The ends lost 4 bases at V and 4 bases at J; junction bases unmatched: 5. The rearrangement uses TRBV5-1 and TRBJ2-5; 9 bases are a match to TRBD1. The sample consisted of peripheral blood. The receptor comes from a man between 35 and 55 years old who had recovered from COVID-19. The CDR3 protein is CASSGRQGGETQYF. The CDR3 DNA sequence: TGCGCCAGCAGCGGAAGACAGGGGGGAGAGACCCAGTACTTC.